The clone carrying this T cell receptor beta chain was seen only a few times. V dropped 3 bases and J dropped 2 bases, with 10 bases sitting between them. CDR3 length equals 14 residues. CDR1 and CDR2 (germline): MNHEY, SMNVEV (reference sequence). This sample is part of a study of beta chain features in type 1 diabetes. Since all of the isolated RNA was reverse transcribed, expressed TCRB transcripts were what got sequenced. The protocol was immunoSEQ multiplex PCR, while the TCRdb copy is restricted to in-frame clones and leaves out a portion. The sample comprises roughly 610,000 clones, around 15% of which are singletons, and 0.093% rests with the top ten.

The rearrangement joins TRBV27 to TRBJ1-1, with D tentatively TRBD1 (6 bases). Sequenced sample: naive CD4+ T cells from blood. The receptor's source is a man aged 18 to 30 in good health. The CDR3 is CASSFRQENTEAFF. In DNA, the CDR3 is TGTGCCAGCAGTTTCCGACAGGAAAACACTGAAGCTTTCTTT.